Included here is one T cell receptor beta chain sequence, with context. The data stem from a study of blood T cell repertoires in COVID-19. Study as a whole: Whether acute or convalescent, the COVID-19 samples came from the United States, Italy and Spain. T cells, B-cell-depleted T cells, or PBMCs provided the cDNA or gDNA that served as material.

While infection was still active, Seattle patients were enrolled and then followed longitudinally. Original processing methods: Reference gene primer amplification yielded estimated nucleated cell counts. Assay: immunoSEQ multiplex PCR; the TCRdb copy retains only in-frame clones and omits some. For V, J and clone size, that table is used; D and trimming come from the DNA. The sample consists of almost 250,000 clones, roughly 86% of them appearing once. There are 13 residues in the CDR3. CDR1 and CDR2 (germline): MNHEY, SVGAGI. V was trimmed by 2 bases and J by 5 bases, leaving 9 bases between them. This receptor was taken from an elderly woman with COVID-19, enrolled during active disease. The V and J genes are TRBV6-5 and TRBJ1-2; D uncertain. The sequencing input was peripheral blood. The CDR3 sequence: CASSYGHQYGYTF. The CDR3 DNA reads TGTGCCAGCAGTTACGGGCATCAGTATGGCTACACCTTC.